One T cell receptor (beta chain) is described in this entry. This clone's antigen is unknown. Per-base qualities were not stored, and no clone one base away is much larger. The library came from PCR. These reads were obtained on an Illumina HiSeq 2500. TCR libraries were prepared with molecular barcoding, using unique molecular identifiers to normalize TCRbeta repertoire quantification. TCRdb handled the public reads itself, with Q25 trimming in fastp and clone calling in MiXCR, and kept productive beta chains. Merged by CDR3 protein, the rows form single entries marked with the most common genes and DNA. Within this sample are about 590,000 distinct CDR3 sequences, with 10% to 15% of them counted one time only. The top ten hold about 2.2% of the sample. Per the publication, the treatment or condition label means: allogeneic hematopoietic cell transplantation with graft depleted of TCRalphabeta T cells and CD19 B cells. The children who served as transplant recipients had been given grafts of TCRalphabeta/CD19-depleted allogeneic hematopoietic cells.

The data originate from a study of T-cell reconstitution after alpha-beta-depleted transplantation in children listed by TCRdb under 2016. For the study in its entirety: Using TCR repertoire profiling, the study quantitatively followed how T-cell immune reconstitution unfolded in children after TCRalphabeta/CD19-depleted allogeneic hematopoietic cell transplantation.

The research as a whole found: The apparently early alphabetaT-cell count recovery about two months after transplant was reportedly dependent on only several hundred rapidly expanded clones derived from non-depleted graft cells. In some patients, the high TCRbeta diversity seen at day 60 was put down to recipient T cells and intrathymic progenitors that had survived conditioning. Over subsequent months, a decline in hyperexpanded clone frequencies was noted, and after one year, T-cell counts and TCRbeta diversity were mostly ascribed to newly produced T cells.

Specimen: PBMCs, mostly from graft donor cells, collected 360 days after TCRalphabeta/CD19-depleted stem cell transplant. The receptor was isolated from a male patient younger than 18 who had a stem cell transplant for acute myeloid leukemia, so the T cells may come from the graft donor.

The sequenced DNA is TGTGCCACCAGCAGGTACCAGGGAGTTACGGGGGTATACTATGGCTACACCTTC. The resulting protein is CATSRYQGVTGVYYGYTF. Rearrangement joined TRBV15 to TRBJ1-2, with TRBD1 tentatively as D gene (5 bases match). Trimming removed 3 bases from V and 3 bases from J, leaving 23 bases between the germline ends. The CDR3 measures 18 amino acids from cysteine to phenylalanine. CDR3 DNA only is kept here, 54 bases in frame from base 1. Taken from the germline V gene (reference sequence), the CDR1 and CDR2 loops are LNHNV and YYDKDF.